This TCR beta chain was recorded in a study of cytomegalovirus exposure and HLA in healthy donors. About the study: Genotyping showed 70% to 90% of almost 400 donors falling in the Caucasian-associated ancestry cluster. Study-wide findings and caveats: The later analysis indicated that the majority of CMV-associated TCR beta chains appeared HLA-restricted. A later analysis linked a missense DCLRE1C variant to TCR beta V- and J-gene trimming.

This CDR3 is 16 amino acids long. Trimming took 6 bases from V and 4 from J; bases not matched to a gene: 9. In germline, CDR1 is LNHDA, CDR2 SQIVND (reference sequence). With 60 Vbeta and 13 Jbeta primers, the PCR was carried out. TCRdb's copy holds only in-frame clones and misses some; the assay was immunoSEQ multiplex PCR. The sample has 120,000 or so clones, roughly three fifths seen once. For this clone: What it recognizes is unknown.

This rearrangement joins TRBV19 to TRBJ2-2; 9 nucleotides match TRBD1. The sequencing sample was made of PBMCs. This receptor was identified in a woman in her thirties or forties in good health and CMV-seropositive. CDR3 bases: TGTGCCAGTAGACCACGGGGACAGGGTACCACCGGGGAGCTGTTTTTT. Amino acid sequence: CASRPRGQGTTGELFF.